These 15 T cell receptor beta chains were all obtained from the same sample, sequenced in a study of molecular identifiers for immune sequencing clone quantification. TCRdb called the PCR reads again in MiXCR, with one record for every CDR3 protein. Of around 82,000 distinct CDR3 sequences listed, around 17% are singletons. Sequenced sample: naive CD8+ T cells from blood, with Jurkat cell RNA spiked in. Stated subset: FACS-sorted CD8+CD4-CCR7+CD45RA+ naive T cells. The source of these receptors is a human donor in good health. Some libraries in this study had Jurkat cell RNA spiked in.

This clonotype occurred many times. The CDR3 loop is CASTGGTDTQYF. In nucleotides, the CDR3 is TGTGCCAGCACCGGGGGCACAGATACGCAGTATTTT. J is TRBJ2-3 and V is TRBV7-9, with D perhaps TRBD2 (5 bases). The CDR3 runs 12 residues. Germline V lookup: CDR1 SEHNR, CDR2 FQNEAQ (reference sequence). V was trimmed by 7 bases and J by 1 base, leaving 6 bases between them.

Ten or more counts support this clonotype. The rearrangement uses TRBV6-2 or TRBV6-3 and TRBJ2-4; a weak D match, TRBD2 (6 bases). Looked up from germline, CDR1 is MNHEY and CDR2 is SVGEGT. Deletions cut 0 bases from V and 0 bases from J, with 9 bases between. There are 16 residues in the CDR3. The CDR3 DNA reads TGTGCCAGCAGTTACTCTGGGGGACTAGCCAAAAACATTCAGTACTTC. This codes for CASSYSGGLAKNIQYF.

This clonotype was observed at least ten times. V is TRBV6-6 and J is TRBJ2-3; 7 nucleotides match TRBD2. In germline, CDR1 is MNHNY, CDR2 SVGAGI (reference sequence). This CDR3 is 15 amino acids long. The ends lost 6 bases at V and 3 bases at J; junction bases unmatched: 9. The CDR3 reads CASSRTGTKTDTQYF. The CDR3 bases are TGTGCCAGCAGCCGGACCGGGACTAAGACAGATACGCAGTATTTT.

This clonotype was detected ten times or more. This chain links TRBV7-9 with TRBJ2-3; 12 bases match TRBD2. The ends lost 5 bases at V and 4 bases at J; junction bases unmatched: 10. The CDR3 is 17 amino acids. The germline V gene encodes CDR1 SEHNR and CDR2 FQNEAQ (reference sequence). The chain's CDR3 is CASSIRTSGADPDTQYF. DNA for the CDR3: TGTGCCAGCAGCATTCGGACTAGCGGGGCCGACCCAGATACGCAGTATTTT.

This clonotype was seen a handful of times. A read error may be the cause here, since a much bigger clone is one base away. The rearrangement joins TRBV9 to TRBJ1-1, with a weak D call TRBD1 (5 bases). The CDR3 is made up of 15 amino acids. Germline-derived CDR1 and CDR2 are SGDLS and YYNGEE. This CDR3 reads CASSPPPGLGTEALF. CDR3 DNA: TGTGCCAGCAGCCCCCCCCCGGGGCTCGGCACTGAAGCTCTCTTT.

This clonotype was found many times. V is TRBV11-2 and J is TRBJ1-1; possible D gene TRBD1, 5 bases. CDR1 is SGHAT, CDR2 FQNNGV, per germline. This CDR3 spans 14 amino acids. V lost 2 bases, J lost 4 bases, and 11 bases lay in between. CDR3 coding DNA: TGTGCCAGCAGCTTACAGGGCCAGGGCACTGAAGCTTTCTTT. Protein product: CASSLQGQGTEAFF. Combining the CDR3 with reference TRBV11-2 and TRBJ1-1 gives the whole variable domain EAGVAQSPRYKIIEKRQSVAFWCNPISGHATLYWYQQILGQGPKLLIQFQNNGVVDDSQLPKDRFSAERLKGVDSTLKIQPAKLEDSAVYLCASSLQGQGTEAFFGQGTRLTVV.

In this sample, this clonotype turned up many times. The genes are TRBV20-1 and TRBJ2-5; 12 bases are shared with TRBD2. The J segment lost 10 bases and the V segment lost 2 bases, leaving 5 bases of the junction unmatched. The germline CDR1 and CDR2 sequences are DFQATT and SNEGSKA (reference sequence). The CDR3 consists of 13 residues. The CDR3 DNA sequence: TGCAGTGCTAGACAACTAGCGGGAGGAATCCAGTACTTC. The encoded protein is CSARQLAGGIQYF.

In its sample, this clonotype was seen many times. The rearrangement links TRBV20-1 to TRBJ2-7; a possible D gene is TRBD1 (6 bases). Per the germline V gene, CDR1 is DFQATT and CDR2 is SNEGSKA (reference sequence). Deletions cut 0 bases from V and 5 bases from J, with 11 bases between. The CDR3 runs to 13 residues. The CDR3 coding sequence is TGCAGTGCTAGAGATACAGGGACCCACGAGCAGTACTTC. Its translation: CSARDTGTHEQYF.

This clonotype was picked up one time. A read error may explain this, as a much larger clone is one base away. The rearrangement links TRBV21-1 to TRBJ1-2. TRBV21-1 has pseudogene status. This CDR3 contains 15 residues. CDR3 region: CVSSHGRGRYYGYTF. The CDR3 coding sequence is TGTGTCAGCAGCCACGGGAGGGGGAGATACTATGGCTACACCTTC.

The chain combines TRBV9 with TRBJ1-1; D not resolved. The CDR3 runs to 13 residues. Trimming removed 0 bases at V and 5 bases at J, with 8 bases between. Germline V gives CDR1 SGDLS, CDR2 YYNGEE. The CDR3 region has the DNA TGTGCCAGCAGCGTAGTACAGAGGACTGAAGCTTTCTTT. This gives the protein CASSVVQRTEAFF.

This clonotype was observed many times. The J gene is TRBJ2-5, the V gene TRBV6-2 or TRBV6-3; no definite D call. Germline CDR1 is MNHEY and CDR2 is SVGEGT. There are 10 residues in the CDR3. Trimming shortened V by 3 bases and J by 5 bases, and 1 base separated the two germline ends. The CDR3 DNA sequence: TGTGCCAGCAGTTATGAGACCCAGTACTTC. Protein sequence: CASSYETQYF.

At least ten counts were recorded for this clonotype. The chain employs TRBV12-5 and TRBJ2-1, with a possible D match to TRBD2 (5 bases). CDR3 size: 15 residues. Germline CDR1 and CDR2: LGHNT and FRNRAP. Trimming removed 2 bases at V and 0 bases at J, with 8 bases between. CDR3 protein: CASGLLGSSYNEQFF. The CDR3 DNA is TGTGCTAGTGGTTTGCTAGGGAGCTCCTACAATGAGCAGTTCTTC.

This clonotype was seen at least ten times. This chain connects TRBV5-4 to TRBJ2-7; TRBD1 matches 7 bases. Germline V gene sequence: CDR1 SGHNT, CDR2 YYREEE (reference sequence). The CDR3 spans 14 residues. With 0 bases clipped from V and 3 bases from J, the junction kept 3 bases outside the gene matches. CDR3 sequence reads: CASSLARGSYEQYF. The CDR3 nucleotides read TGTGCCAGCAGCTTGGCCAGGGGGAGCTACGAGCAGTACTTC.

This clonotype showed up just once. The chain has TRBV7-9 and TRBJ2-7; 8 bases agree with TRBD1. V shed 5 bases, J shed 2 bases, and the junction held 11 bases outside the gene matches. The CDR3 runs to 16 residues. CDR1 and CDR2 from the germline V gene are SEHNR and FQNEAQ (reference sequence). Written as DNA, the CDR3 is TGTGCCAGCAGCCCGCGAGGCCAGGGGGCAACCTACGAGCAGTACTTC. Its protein is CASSPRGQGATYEQYF.

A note on this clonotype: A much larger clone lies a single base off, so this may be a read error. The genes are TRBV13 and TRBJ2-1; D possibly corresponds to TRBD1 (5 bases). Germline loops: CDR1 PRHDT, CDR2 FYEKMQ (reference sequence). The CDR3 contains 14 residues. CDR3 amino acids: CASSLRVSYNERFF. In nucleotides, the CDR3 is TGTGCCAGCAGCCTCAGGGTCTCCTACAATGAGCGGTTCTTC.